Below, 24 T cell receptor beta chains from the same sample are listed, as sequenced in a study of monozygotic twins with inflammatory bowel disease. TCRdb reworked the 5' RACE reads into one entry per CDR3 protein, no DNA. Its clone listing holds more than 300,000 distinct CDR3 sequences. Sequenced sample: blood. The receptor source for this set is a human donor with ulcerative colitis or Crohn's disease, or a healthy co-twin of an affected twin (not recorded which).

This chain links TRBV12-2 with TRBJ2-3; TCRdb names TRBD2, which stays unverified in the absence of DNA. TRBV12-2 is a recognized pseudogene. CDR3 length equals 17 residues. The CDR3 sequence: CASRLRTIEGPTDTQYF.

The chain joins TRBV11-3 to TRBJ2-1; the D call from TCRdb, TRBD1, cannot be confirmed without DNA. Germline V gene lookup returns CDR1 SGHNT and CDR2 YENEEA. The CDR3 runs 13 residues. CDR3 loop: CASSPLEGREQFF.

The gene calls are TRBV6-4 and TRBJ1-1; TCRdb's assignment of TRBD1 cannot be checked, as there is no DNA. Germline CDR1 MRHNA, CDR2 SNTAGT. The CDR3 runs to 12 residues. The CDR3 sequence: CASSVKGPEAFF.

Here the CDR3 reads CASSSGLHYEQYF. The V call is TRBV7-2, the J call TRBJ2-7; the D gene TCRdb calls, TRBD2, cannot be checked with no DNA. CDR1 and CDR2 from the germline V gene are SGHTA and FQGNSA. This CDR3 is built from 13 residues. The full variable domain, in which reference TRBV7-2 and TRBJ2-7 provide the parts outside the CDR3, is GAGVSQSPSNKVTEKGKDVELRCDPISGHTALYWYRQSLGQGLEFLIYFQGNSAPDKSGLPSDRFSAERTGGSVSTLTIQRTQQEDSAVYLCASSSGLHYEQYFGPGTRLTVT.

The rearrangement joins TRBV18 to TRBJ2-2. Germline lookup yields CDR1 KGHSH and CDR2 LQKENI. The CDR3 consists of 16 residues. The CDR3 is CASSPSSPRNTGELFF.

This chain uses TRBV5-6 with TRBJ2-1; there is no DNA to check the TCRdb D call of TRBD1. The CDR3 covers 14 residues. The V gene's germline CDR1 is SGHDT and CDR2 YYEEEE. The CDR3 loop is CASSLVDRGHEQFF.

The rearrangement links TRBV12-5 to TRBJ2-1; the TCRdb call, TRBD1, lacks DNA for checking. CDR3 length equals 15 residues. Germline V gene data show CDR1 as LGHNT and CDR2 as FRNRAP. This CDR3 is CASGPGTVRYNEQFF.

V usage is TRBV2 and J usage is TRBJ2-3; no DNA is available, so the TRBD2 call from TCRdb remains unchecked. Germline V CDR1 and CDR2: SNHLY, FYNNEI. The CDR3 is made up of 17 amino acids. CDR3 loop: CASSIEASGYSTDTQYF.

The rearrangement uses TRBV7-2 and TRBJ1-2; the D gene TCRdb calls, TRBD1, cannot be checked with no DNA. Germline V CDR1 and CDR2: SGHTA, FQGNSA. The CDR3 runs 15 residues. The CDR3 spells CATLIDAFRNYGYTF. Full variable domain (outside the CDR3, taken from reference TRBV7-2 and TRBJ1-2): GAGVSQSPSNKVTEKGKDVELRCDPISGHTALYWYRQSLGQGLEFLIYFQGNSAPDKSGLPSDRFSAERTGGSVSTLTIQRTQQEDSAVYLCATLIDAFRNYGYTFGSGTRLTVV.

J is TRBJ2-2 and V is TRBV7-2; TCRdb reports TRBD1, a call that lacks DNA to check it against. This CDR3 region has 15 residues. Germline V CDR1 and CDR2: SGHTA, FQGNSA. The CDR3 sequence is CASSFWGRNTGELFF. Filled out from reference TRBV7-2 and TRBJ2-2, the complete variable domain reads GAGVSQSPSNKVTEKGKDVELRCDPISGHTALYWYRQSLGQGLEFLIYFQGNSAPDKSGLPSDRFSAERTGGSVSTLTIQRTQQEDSAVYLCASSFWGRNTGELFFGEGSRLTVL.

This chain uses TRBV5-1 with TRBJ2-1. Germline CDR1 and CDR2: SGHRS and YFSETQ. The CDR3 consists of 12 residues. Here the CDR3 reads CASSLVLTEQFF.

The gene calls are TRBV10-1 and TRBJ1-1; the D gene TCRdb calls, TRBD1, cannot be checked with no DNA. CDR1 WNHNN and CDR2 SYGVQD come from the germline V gene (reference sequence). The CDR3 runs to 17 residues. CDR3 amino acids: CASRLGTGGTMNTEAFF.

The CDR3: CASSPFGGYGYTF. This rearrangement joins TRBV7-9 to TRBJ1-2. Germline CDR1 reads SEHNR; CDR2 reads FQNEAQ (reference sequence). CDR3 length: 13 residues.

The rearrangement joins TRBV7-2 to TRBJ2-1. Germline lookup yields CDR1 SGHTA and CDR2 FQGNSA. The CDR3 spans 14 residues. The CDR3 region is CASSLGRLADEQFF.

The chain couples TRBV5-1 to TRBJ2-7; the TCRdb D gene call, TRBD1, has no DNA to confirm it. Germline V CDR1 and CDR2: SGHRS, YFSETQ. The CDR3 contains 15 residues. CDR3 sequence reads: CASSLFGTSIYEQYF.

The V and J genes are TRBV7-9 and TRBJ1-1; absent DNA, TCRdb's TRBD1 call cannot be checked. CDR1 is SEHNR, CDR2 FQNEAQ, per germline (reference sequence). This CDR3 has 14 amino acids. CDR3: CASSSRVGGTEAFF. Supplemented by reference TRBV7-9 and TRBJ1-1, the full variable domain reads DTGVSQNPRHKITKRGQNVTFRCDPISEHNRLYWYRQTLGQGPEFLTYFQNEAQLEKSRLLSDRFSAERPKGSFSTLEIQRTEQGDSAMYLCASSSRVGGTEAFFGQGTRLTVV.

V usage is TRBV29-1 and J usage is TRBJ2-5. The germline gives CDR1 SQVTM, CDR2 ANQGSEA. The CDR3 loop spans 14 amino acids. CDR3: CSVEDSFRQETQYF.

This rearrangement joins TRBV20-1 to TRBJ1-5; TCRdb gives TRBD1 as the D gene, but with no DNA this cannot be confirmed. Germline values: CDR1 DFQATT, CDR2 SNEGSKA (reference sequence). This CDR3 is built from 14 residues. The CDR3 region is CRGGQGPCNQPQHF.

The chain carries TRBV7-9 and TRBJ1-1. The CDR3 is 14 amino acids. Per the germline V gene, CDR1 is SEHNR and CDR2 is FQNEAQ (reference sequence). The CDR3 sequence: CASIRGSTTTEAFF.

The J gene is TRBJ2-7, the V gene TRBV20-1; TCRdb calls TRBD1, which cannot be checked without DNA. Germline V CDR1 and CDR2: DFQATT, SNEGSKA (reference sequence). This CDR3 contains 12 residues. The CDR3 here is CSAPRQGREQYF.

The rearrangement uses TRBV7-9 and TRBJ1-5; lacking DNA, the TRBD1 call made by TCRdb goes unchecked. Germline CDR1 is SEHNR and CDR2 is FQNEAQ (reference sequence). CDR3 length: 15 amino acids. The CDR3 protein is CASSLVGTLNQPQHF.

The V call is TRBV9, the J call TRBJ2-7; TCRdb's D call, TRBD2, is unchecked because there is no DNA. This CDR3 has 14 amino acids. Germline assignment: CDR1 SGDLS and CDR2 YYNGEE. The CDR3 is CASSVGSGKYEQYF.

The CDR3 protein is CSAREPRSYEQYF. The V gene is TRBV20-1, the J gene TRBJ2-7. The CDR3 has 13 residues. Germline CDR1 and CDR2: DFQATT and SNEGSKA (reference sequence).

The genes are TRBV5-1 and TRBJ2-1; there is no DNA to check the TCRdb D call of TRBD2. The V gene's germline CDR1 is SGHRS and CDR2 YFSETQ. This CDR3 comprises 15 residues. The CDR3 region is CASSRAASGGSEQFF.